This TCR beta chain was captured in a study of blood T cell repertoires in COVID-19. Overall study: Sites across the United States, Italy and Spain contributed samples from acute and convalescent COVID-19. PBMCs, B-cell-depleted T cells, or T cells were the source of the cDNA or gDNA that made up the material.

Germline values: CDR1 MNHEY, CDR2 SVGAGI. The CDR3 is 13 amino acids. Unmatched junction bases numbered 5, after V lost 7 bases and J lost 6 bases. Methods used by the authors: Cell counts per sample came from amplifying reference gene primers. Libraries were prepared by immunoSEQ multiplex PCR; TCRdb keeps only in-frame clonotypes and omits some of them. D and trimming come from the DNA, and the V and J calls and clone size come from that table. The table shows approximately 130,000 clones, with 70% to 80% occurring only once. This clone occurred a few times. V usage is TRBV6-5 and J usage is TRBJ2-1, with TRBD1 matching 8 bases. This clonotype originated in a human donor in a cohort sampled during active COVID-19. Material: peripheral blood. The CDR3 nucleotides read TGTGCCAGCAACAACAGGGGGGTCAATGAGCAGTTCTTC. Amino acid sequence: CASNNRGVNEQFF.